One sample yielded the 11 T cell receptor beta chains listed below, sequenced in a study of shared clonotypes between healthy human individuals. Sequencing was performed with immunoSEQ multiplex PCR; in TCRdb, only in-frame clones are kept and a portion is missing. The table includes about 520,000 clones, approximately 95% detected once. Sequences were obtained from naive CD4+ T cells sorted from blood. Subset here: CD45RA+ positively selected. Receptors were obtained from a woman in her 30s in good health.

The rearrangement links TRBV5-1 to TRBJ2-3, with D perhaps assigned TRBD1 or TRBD2 (6 bases each). The length of the CDR3 is 15 residues. Trimming cost V 4 bases and J 1 base, with 13 bases left between them. Germline CDR1 SGHRS, CDR2 YFSETQ. CDR3 sequence (DNA): TGCGCCAGCAGCGGCGGGGCAGGGGGCACAGATACGCAGTATTTT. This gives the protein CASSGGAGGTDTQYF.

The gene calls are TRBV19 and TRBJ2-7, with 7 bases identical to TRBD1. The CDR3 has 14 residues. CDR1 and CDR2 (germline): LNHDA, SQIVND (reference sequence). The V and J ends lost 0 bases and 2 bases, in that order; junction bases with no gene match: 1. CDR3 sequence: CASSIDTGAYEQYF. CDR3 sequence (DNA): TGTGCCAGTAGTATAGATACAGGGGCCTACGAGCAGTACTTC.

The chain's CDR3 is CASSIGQGYGYTF. In nucleotides, the CDR3 is TGCGCCAGCAGCATAGGACAGGGTTATGGCTACACCTTC. The chain couples TRBV5-1 to TRBJ1-2; 8 bases line up with TRBD1. V lost 4 bases, J lost 5 bases, and 4 bases stayed unmatched. Germline values: CDR1 SGHRS, CDR2 YFSETQ. This CDR3 is 13 amino acids long.

This clone appeared once. The V and J genes are TRBV5-1 and TRBJ1-1, with 7 bases fitting TRBD1. The CDR3 spans 14 residues. Germline V gene sequence: CDR1 SGHRS, CDR2 YFSETQ. The ends lost 3 bases at V and 3 bases at J; junction bases unmatched: 5. This chain's CDR3 is CASSYTGEDTEAFF. CDR3 in DNA: TGCGCCAGCAGCTATACAGGGGAGGACACTGAAGCTTTCTTT.

The V call is TRBV18, the J call TRBJ2-2; D gene unclear. The ends were cut back, 4 bases at V and 1 base at J, with 4 bases in the middle. The CDR3 sequence is 13 residues long. Germline V gene data show CDR1 as KGHSH and CDR2 as LQKENI. The CDR3: CASSLKNTGELFF. CDR3 coding DNA: TGTGCCAGCTCACTCAAGAACACCGGGGAGCTGTTTTTT.

The chain combines TRBV10-1 with TRBJ2-2; D unresolved. V lost 4 bases, J lost 4 bases, and 7 bases lay in between. The CDR3 is made up of 13 amino acids. Looked up from germline, CDR1 is WNHNN and CDR2 is SYGVQD (reference sequence). For the CDR3, the DNA is TGCGCCAGCAGTGGACCCAGCACCGGGGAGCTGTTTTTT. It codes for CASSGPSTGELFF.

The chain carries TRBV7-2 and TRBJ2-1; D is ambiguous. The CDR3 covers 15 residues. V gave up 1 base and J gave up 0 bases, with 7 bases separating them. Germline V gene data show CDR1 as SGHTA and CDR2 as FQGNSA. CDR3 amino acids: CASSLDQSSYNEQFF. For the CDR3, the DNA is TGTGCCAGCAGCTTAGATCAAAGCTCCTACAATGAGCAGTTCTTC. Combining the CDR3 with reference TRBV7-2 and TRBJ2-1 gives the whole variable domain GAGVSQSPSNKVTEKGKDVELRCDPISGHTALYWYRQSLGQGLEFLIYFQGNSAPDKSGLPSDRFSAERTGGSVSTLTIQRTQQEDSAVYLCASSLDQSSYNEQFFGPGTRLTVL.

The chain carries TRBV29-1 and TRBJ2-7, with D uncertain. The CDR3 covers 13 residues. Per germline, CDR1 SQVTM and CDR2 ANQGSEA. The V and J ends lost 4 bases and 6 bases respectively, with 16 bases between them. The CDR3 bases are TGCAGCGTTGTCTCGGCCGCTGCCCTCGAGCAGTACTTC. This sequence encodes CSVVSAAALEQYF.

The chain joins TRBV2 to TRBJ2-7; TRBD2 matches at 10 bases. The CDR3 has 16 residues. J lost 0 bases, V lost 3 bases, and 5 bases had no gene match. In germline, CDR1 is SNHLY, CDR2 FYNNEI. CDR3 in amino acids: CASSDLSGRDSYEQYF. The DNA of the CDR3 is TGTGCCAGCAGTGATCTCAGCGGGAGGGACTCCTACGAGCAGTACTTC.

The chain recombines TRBV7-3 with TRBJ2-1; possibly TRBD2 for D (7 bases). The CDR3 covers 16 residues. V dropped 5 bases and J dropped 13 bases, with 27 bases sitting between them. Germline V lookup: CDR1 SGHTA, CDR2 FQGTGA. CDR3 sequence reads: CASSPTDQQGLLGQFF. The DNA for the CDR3 is TGTGCCAGCAGCCCAACGGATCAACAGGGACTACTGGGTCAGTTCTTC.

The chain couples TRBV10-2 to TRBJ2-1, with 10 bases lining up with TRBD2. Germline V gene lookup returns CDR1 WSHSY and CDR2 SAAADI. The CDR3 has 18 residues. The trim removed 7 bases at V and 0 bases at J, leaving 12 bases unmatched. The CDR3 DNA follows: TGCGCCAGCATTTTGCAGCGGGAGGGCCAAAACTCCTACAATGAGCAGTTCTTC. Protein sequence: CASILQREGQNSYNEQFF.